Below, 2 T cell receptor beta chains from the same sample are listed, as sequenced in a study of shared clonotypes between healthy human individuals. Profiled with immunoSEQ multiplex PCR; TCRdb holds only in-frame clones, not every one. In the table there are some 2,500,000 clones, roughly 93% of which are singletons. Input material: naive CD4+ T cells from PBMCs. Documented subset: CD45RA+ positively selected. These receptor sequences come from a man aged 18 to 29 in good health. Some clones in this sample may be carry-over from other donors' samples.

This clone was seen a single time. The rearrangement joins TRBV10-3 to TRBJ2-7, with D perhaps TRBD1 (5 bases). The CDR3 loop spans 15 amino acids. Trimming pared 2 bases from V and 2 bases from J, leaving 13 bases between. CDR1 is ENHRY and CDR2 is SYGVKD in the germline V gene. CDR3 residues: CAISESAGPPYEQYF. The CDR3 nucleotides read TGTGCCATCAGTGAGAGTGCAGGGCCCCCCTACGAGCAGTACTTC.

The gene calls are TRBV7-9 and TRBJ2-1; D may correspond to TRBD1 or TRBD2 (5 bases each). V dropped 6 bases and J dropped 6 bases, with 15 bases sitting between them. This CDR3 is 14 amino acids long. CDR1 SEHNR and CDR2 FQNEAQ come from the germline V gene (reference sequence). The CDR3 DNA sequence: TGTGCCAGCAGGCCGGGACGGAGCTTCAATGAGCAGTTCTTC. It specifies CASRPGRSFNEQFF.